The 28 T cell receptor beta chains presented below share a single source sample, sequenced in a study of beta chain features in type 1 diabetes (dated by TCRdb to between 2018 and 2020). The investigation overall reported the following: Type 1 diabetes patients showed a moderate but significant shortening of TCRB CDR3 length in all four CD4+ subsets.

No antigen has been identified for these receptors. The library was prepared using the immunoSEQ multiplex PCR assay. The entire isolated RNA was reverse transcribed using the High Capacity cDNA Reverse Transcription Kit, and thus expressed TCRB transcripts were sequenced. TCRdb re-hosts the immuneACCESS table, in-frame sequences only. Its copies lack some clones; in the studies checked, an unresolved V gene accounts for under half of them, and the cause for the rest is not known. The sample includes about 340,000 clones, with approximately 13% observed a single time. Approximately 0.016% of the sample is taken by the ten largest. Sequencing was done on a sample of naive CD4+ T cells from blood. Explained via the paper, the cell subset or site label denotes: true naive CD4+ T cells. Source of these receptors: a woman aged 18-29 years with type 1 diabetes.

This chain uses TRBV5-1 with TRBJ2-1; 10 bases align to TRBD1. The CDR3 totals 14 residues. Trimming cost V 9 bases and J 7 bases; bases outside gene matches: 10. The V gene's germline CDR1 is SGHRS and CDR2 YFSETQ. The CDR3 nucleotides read TGCGCCACTATGGGGACAGGGGCGGAGAATGAGCAGTTCTTC. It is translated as CATMGTGAENEQFF.

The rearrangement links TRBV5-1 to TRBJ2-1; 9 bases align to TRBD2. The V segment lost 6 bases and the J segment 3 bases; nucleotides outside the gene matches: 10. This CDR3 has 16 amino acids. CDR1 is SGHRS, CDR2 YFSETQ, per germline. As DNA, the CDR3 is TGCGCCAGCACCCCCCGCGCTAGCGGGGTCTACAATGAGCAGTTCTTC. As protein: CASTPRASGVYNEQFF.

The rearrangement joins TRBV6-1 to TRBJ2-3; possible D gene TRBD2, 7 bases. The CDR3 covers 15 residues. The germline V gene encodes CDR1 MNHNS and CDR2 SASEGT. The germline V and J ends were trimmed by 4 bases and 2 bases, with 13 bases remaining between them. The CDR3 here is CASSGGRGDTDTQYF. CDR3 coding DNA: TGTGCCAGCAGTGGAGGGAGGGGGGACACAGATACGCAGTATTTT.

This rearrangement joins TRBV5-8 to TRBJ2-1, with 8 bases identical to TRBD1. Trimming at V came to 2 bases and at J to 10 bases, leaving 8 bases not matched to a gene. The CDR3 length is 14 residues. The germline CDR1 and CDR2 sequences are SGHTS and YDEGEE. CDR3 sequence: CASSFWTGMREQFF. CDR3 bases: TGTGCCAGCAGCTTTTGGACAGGGATGAGAGAGCAGTTCTTC.

The CDR3 nucleotides read TGTGCCAGCAGTGAATTCCACCGGGGGGATGGCTACACCTTC. Its translation is CASSEFHRGDGYTF. The rearrangement uses TRBV25-1 and TRBJ1-2; D is possibly TRBD1 (5 bases). The V gene lost 1 base and the J gene lost 6 bases, with 12 bases spanning the gap. The CDR3 is made up of 14 amino acids. Germline CDR1 is MGHDK and CDR2 is SYGVNS.

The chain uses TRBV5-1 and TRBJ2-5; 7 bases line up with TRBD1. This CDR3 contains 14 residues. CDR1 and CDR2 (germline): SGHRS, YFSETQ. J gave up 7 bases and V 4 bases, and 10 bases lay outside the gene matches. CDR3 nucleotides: TGCGCCAGCAGCCCTTCGACAGGGATCGGGACCCAGTACTTC. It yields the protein CASSPSTGIGTQYF.

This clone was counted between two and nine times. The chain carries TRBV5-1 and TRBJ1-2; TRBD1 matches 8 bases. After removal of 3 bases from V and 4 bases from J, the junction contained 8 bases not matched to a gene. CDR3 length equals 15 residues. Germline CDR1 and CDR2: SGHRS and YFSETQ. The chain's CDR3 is CASSSPGQAIYGYTF. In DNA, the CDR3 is TGCGCCAGCAGCTCGCCGGGACAGGCCATCTATGGCTACACCTTC.

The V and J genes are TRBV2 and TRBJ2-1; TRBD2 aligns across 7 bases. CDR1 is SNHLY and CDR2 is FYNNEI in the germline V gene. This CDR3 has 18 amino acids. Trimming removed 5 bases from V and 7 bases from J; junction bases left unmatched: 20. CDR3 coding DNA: TGTGCCAGCAGTAAAAGCCCCCACCCAGCGGGGTTGGGAAATGAGCAGTTCTTC. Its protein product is CASSKSPHPAGLGNEQFF.

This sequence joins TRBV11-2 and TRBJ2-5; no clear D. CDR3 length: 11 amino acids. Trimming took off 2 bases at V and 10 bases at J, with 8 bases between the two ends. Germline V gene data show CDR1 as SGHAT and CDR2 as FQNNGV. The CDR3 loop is CASSLTTVQYF. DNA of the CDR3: TGTGCCAGCAGCTTAACCACGGTCCAGTACTTC.

CDR3 residues: CASSQGPGQGGETQYF. As DNA, the CDR3 is TGCGCCAGCAGCCAAGGACCGGGACAGGGTGGAGAGACCCAGTACTTC. V and J are TRBV4-1 and TRBJ2-5; 9 bases match TRBD1. Trimming at V came to 1 base and at J to 4 bases, leaving 7 bases not matched to a gene. Germline V CDR1 and CDR2: MGHRA, YSYEKL. This CDR3 is 16 amino acids long.

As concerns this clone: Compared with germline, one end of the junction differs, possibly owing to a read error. The CDR3 protein is CASSPPAGTIFNF. As DNA, the CDR3 is TGTGCCAGCTCACCACCGGCCGGGACTATATTCAACTTC. The chain employs TRBV18 and TRBJ2-7; 7 bases align to TRBD2. Per the germline V gene, CDR1 is KGHSH and CDR2 is LQKENI. This CDR3 spans 13 amino acids.

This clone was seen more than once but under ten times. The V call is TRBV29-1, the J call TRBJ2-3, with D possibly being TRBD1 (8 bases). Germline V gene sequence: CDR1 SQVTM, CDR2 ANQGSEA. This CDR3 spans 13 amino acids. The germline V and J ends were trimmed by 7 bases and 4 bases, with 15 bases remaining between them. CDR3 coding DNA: TGCAGCGCTAGGACAGGGAGGGCAGATACGCAGTATTTT. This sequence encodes CSARTGRADTQYF.

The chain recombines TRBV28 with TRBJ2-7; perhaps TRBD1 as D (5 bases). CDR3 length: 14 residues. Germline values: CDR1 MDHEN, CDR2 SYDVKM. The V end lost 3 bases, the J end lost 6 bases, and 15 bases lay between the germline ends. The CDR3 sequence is CASSLVQGFREQYV. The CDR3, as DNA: TGTGCCAGCAGTTTGGTTCAGGGTTTCCGCGAGCAGTACGTC.

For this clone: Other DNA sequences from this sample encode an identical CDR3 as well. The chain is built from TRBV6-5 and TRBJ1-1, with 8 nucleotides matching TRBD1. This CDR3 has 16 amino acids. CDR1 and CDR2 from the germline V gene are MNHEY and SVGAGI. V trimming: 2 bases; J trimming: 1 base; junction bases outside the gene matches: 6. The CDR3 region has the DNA TGTGCCAGCAGTTACCGTGGACAGGGCAGGAACACTGAAGCTTTCTTT. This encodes CASSYRGQGRNTEAFF.

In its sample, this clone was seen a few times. The chain's CDR3 is CSAERGYEQYF. The CDR3 DNA sequence: TGCAGTGCTGAAAGGGGATACGAGCAGTACTTC. The chain joins TRBV20-1 to TRBJ2-7; weak D call: TRBD1 (5 bases). CDR1 and CDR2 (germline): DFQATT, SNEGSKA (reference sequence). V shed 5 bases and J shed 4 bases, with 9 bases lying between them. The CDR3 runs to 11 residues.

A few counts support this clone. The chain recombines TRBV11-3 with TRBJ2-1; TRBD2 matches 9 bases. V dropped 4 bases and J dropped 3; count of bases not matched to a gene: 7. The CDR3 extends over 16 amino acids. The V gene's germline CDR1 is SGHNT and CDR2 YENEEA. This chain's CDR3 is CASSSRLAVVYNEQFF. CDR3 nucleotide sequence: TGTGCCAGCAGCTCCCGACTAGCGGTAGTCTACAATGAGCAGTTCTTC.

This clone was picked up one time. The CDR3 nucleotides are TGTGCCAGCAGTTTAGCCCTGAGCGGGAGCTCCTACGAGCAGTACTTC. The encoded protein is CASSLALSGSSYEQYF. This chain joins TRBV28 and TRBJ2-7; 8 nucleotides agree with TRBD2. V dropped 2 bases and J dropped 0; count of bases not matched to a gene: 6. Germline loops: CDR1 MDHEN, CDR2 SYDVKM. CDR3 size: 16 residues. The full variable domain, its missing parts supplied by reference TRBV28 and TRBJ2-7, is DVKVTQSSRYLVKRTGEKVFLECVQDMDHENMFWYRQDPGLGLRLIYFSYDVKMKEKGDIPEGYSVSREKKERFSLILESASTNQTSMYLCASSLALSGSSYEQYFGPGTRLTVT.

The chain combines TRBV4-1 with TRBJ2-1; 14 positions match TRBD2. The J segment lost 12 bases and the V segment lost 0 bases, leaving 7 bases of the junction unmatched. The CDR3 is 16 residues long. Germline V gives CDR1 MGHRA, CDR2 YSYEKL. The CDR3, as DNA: TGCGCCAGCAGCCAAGACCCGACTAGCGGGAGGGGGAGGCAGTTCTTC. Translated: CASSQDPTSGRGRQFF.

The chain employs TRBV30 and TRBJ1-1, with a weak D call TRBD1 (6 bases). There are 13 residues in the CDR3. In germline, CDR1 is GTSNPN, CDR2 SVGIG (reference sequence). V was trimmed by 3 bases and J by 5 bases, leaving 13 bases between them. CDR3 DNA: TGTGCCTGGAGCACAGGGTCCTGGACTGAAGCTTTCTTT. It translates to CAWSTGSWTEAFF.

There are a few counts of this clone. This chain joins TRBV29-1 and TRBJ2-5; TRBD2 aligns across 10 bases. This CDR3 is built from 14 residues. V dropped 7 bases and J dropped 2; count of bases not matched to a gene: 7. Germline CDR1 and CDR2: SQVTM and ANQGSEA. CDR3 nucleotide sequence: TGCAGCGGCCGACTAGCGGGCGATCAAGAGACCCAGTACTTC. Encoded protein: CSGRLAGDQETQYF.

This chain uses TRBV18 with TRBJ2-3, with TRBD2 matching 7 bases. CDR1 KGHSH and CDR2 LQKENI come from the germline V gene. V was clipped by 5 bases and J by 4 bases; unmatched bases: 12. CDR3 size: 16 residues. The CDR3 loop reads CASSIRSSGYADTQYF. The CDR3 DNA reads TGTGCCAGCTCAATCAGATCTAGCGGCTATGCAGATACGCAGTATTTT.

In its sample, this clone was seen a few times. The CDR3 loop reads CASSLGARDNGYTF. The CDR3 DNA reads TGCGCCAGCAGCTTGGGGGCCAGGGACAATGGCTACACCTTC. The gene calls are TRBV5-1 and TRBJ1-2; tentatively, D is TRBD1 (6 bases). The length of the CDR3 is 14 residues. Germline CDR1 SGHRS, CDR2 YFSETQ. V lost 0 bases to trimming and J lost 6 bases, with 12 bases between them.

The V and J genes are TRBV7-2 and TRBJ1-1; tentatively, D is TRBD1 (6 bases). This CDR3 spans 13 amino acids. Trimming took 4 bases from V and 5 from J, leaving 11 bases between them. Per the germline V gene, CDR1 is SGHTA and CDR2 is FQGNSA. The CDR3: CASSSRQATEAFF. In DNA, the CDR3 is TGTGCCAGCAGCTCCAGACAGGCGACTGAAGCTTTCTTT. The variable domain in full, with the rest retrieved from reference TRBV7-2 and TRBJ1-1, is GAGVSQSPSNKVTEKGKDVELRCDPISGHTALYWYRQSLGQGLEFLIYFQGNSAPDKSGLPSDRFSAERTGGSVSTLTIQRTQQEDSAVYLCASSSRQATEAFFGQGTRLTVV.

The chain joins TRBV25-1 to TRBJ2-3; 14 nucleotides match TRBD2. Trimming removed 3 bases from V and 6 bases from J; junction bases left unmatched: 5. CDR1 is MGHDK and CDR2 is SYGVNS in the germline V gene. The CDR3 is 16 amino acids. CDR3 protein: CASSDGLAGGADTQYF. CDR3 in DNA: TGTGCCAGCAGTGACGGACTAGCGGGAGGTGCGGATACGCAGTATTTT.

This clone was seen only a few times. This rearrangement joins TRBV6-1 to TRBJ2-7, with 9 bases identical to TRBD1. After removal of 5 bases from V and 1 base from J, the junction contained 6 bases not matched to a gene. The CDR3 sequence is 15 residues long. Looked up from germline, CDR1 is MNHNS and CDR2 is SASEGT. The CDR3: CASSRTGGRSYEQYF. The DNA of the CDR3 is TGTGCCAGCAGTAGAACAGGGGGCCGATCCTACGAGCAGTACTTC.

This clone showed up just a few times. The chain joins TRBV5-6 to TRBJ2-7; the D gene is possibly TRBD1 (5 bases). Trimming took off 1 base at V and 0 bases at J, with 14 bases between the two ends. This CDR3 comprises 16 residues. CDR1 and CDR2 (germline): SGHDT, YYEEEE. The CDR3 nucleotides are TGTGCCAGCAGCTTGACGAAGGGGTCAAGCTCCTACGAGCAGTACGTC. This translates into CASSLTKGSSSYEQYV.

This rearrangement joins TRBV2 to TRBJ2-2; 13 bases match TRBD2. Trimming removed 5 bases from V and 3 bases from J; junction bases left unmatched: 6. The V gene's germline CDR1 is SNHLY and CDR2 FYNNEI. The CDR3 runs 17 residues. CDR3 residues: CASSRPGTSGDTGELFF. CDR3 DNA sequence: TGTGCCAGCAGTCGACCTGGGACTAGCGGGGACACCGGGGAGCTGTTTTTT. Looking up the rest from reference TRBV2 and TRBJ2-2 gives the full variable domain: EPEVTQTPSHQVTQMGQEVILRCVPISNHLYFYWYRQILGQKVEFLVSFYNNEISEKSEIFDDQFSVERPDGSNFTLKIRSTKLEDSAMYFCASSRPGTSGDTGELFFGEGSRLTVL.

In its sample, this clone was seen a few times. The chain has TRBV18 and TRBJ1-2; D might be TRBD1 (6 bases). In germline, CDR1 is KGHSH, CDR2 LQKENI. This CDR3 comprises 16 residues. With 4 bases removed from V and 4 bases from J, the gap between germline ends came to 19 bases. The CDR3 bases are TGTGCCAGCTCACTTTCCAGGGGAAATGGTGCCTATGGCTACACCTTC. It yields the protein CASSLSRGNGAYGYTF.